This TCR beta chain was found in a study of shared clonotypes between healthy human individuals. General study results and limits: Tissue TCR repertoires likely differ from these blood-only repertoires.

Here immunoSEQ multiplex PCR was the method, and the copy in TCRdb shows in-frame clones only, minus some. Of approximately 2,300,000 clones listed, around 90% are singletons. Of note for this clone: Its antigen is unknown. This CDR3 is also generated by other DNA sequences in the sample.

The V gene end was trimmed by 2 bases and the J gene end by 4 bases; junction bases not matched to a gene: 2. The CDR3 spans 14 residues. CDR1 and CDR2 (germline): SGDLS, YYNGEE. V and J are TRBV9 and TRBJ2-5; 10 bases map to TRBD1. The sequenced material came from naive CD4+ T cells from PBMCs. As for subset: CD45RA+ positively selected. The source is a young man in good health. Some clones in this sample may be carry-over from other donors' samples. The CDR3 reads CASSVGTGVETQYF. CDR3 coding DNA: TGTGCCAGCAGCGTTGGGACAGGGGTAGAGACCCAGTACTTC.